Described below is a single TCR beta chain sequence and its context. V shed 5 bases, J shed 5 bases, and the junction held 5 bases outside the gene matches. CDR3 length: 14 residues. Germline V gives CDR1 MDHEN, CDR2 SYDVKM. This record comes from a study of T cells after yellow fever vaccination. TCRdb recomputed calls from the 5' RACE reads with MiXCR, one row per CDR3 protein. The sample yields about 170,000 distinct CDR3 sequences, approximately 11% seen once. This clonotype was obtained from a man younger than 35 who received the YFV17D yellow fever vaccine. The sample in question was CD8+ T cells sorted from PBMCs, obtained 15 days after the yellow fever booster vaccination. This rearrangement joins TRBV28 to TRBJ1-1, with 10 bases aligning to TRBD1. The CDR3 reads CASSSDRGRTEAFF. The CDR3 coding sequence is TGTGCCAGCAGTAGTGACAGGGGGCGAACTGAAGCTTTCTTT.